The source of this TCR beta chain is a study of T cells in Graves' hyperthyroidism and ophthalmopathy. Whole-study findings and limits: Separation of ophthalmopathy from stable hyperthyroidism was achieved by a 13 V-J model. Ophthalmopathy was identified by the model a median roughly six months ahead of onset. Researchers found most expanded thyroid clonotypes above 0.001 in blood as well.

Exclusion criteria comprised uncontrolled infection, other autoimmune disease, pregnancy or lactation. This CDR3 contains 16 residues. Germline assignment: CDR1 LNHNV and CDR2 YYDKDF (reference sequence). The V gene lost 3 bases and the J gene lost 5 bases, with 16 bases spanning the gap. TCR beta CDR3 regions were amplified from RNA transcripts. Researchers ran a first-round RT-PCR on the TCR CDR3 using the HTBI primer set. TCRdb reanalysed the multiplex PCR reads using MiXCR and keeps one entry per CDR3 protein. This table holds around 600,000 distinct CDR3 sequences, nearly 45% found once. On this clonotype itself: Its cognate antigen is unknown.

V gene TRBV15 combines with J gene TRBJ1-4; D ambiguous. This TCR derives from an adult man with Graves' disease, either hyperthyroidism or ophthalmopathy (not recorded which). What was sequenced was peripheral blood or thyroid tissue (not recorded which). In nucleotides, the CDR3 is TGTGCCACCAGCAGGCTAGCGGGCGCCTACAATGAAAAACTGTTTTTT. It translates to CATSRLAGAYNEKLFF. Variable domain in full (rest from reference TRBV15 and TRBJ1-4): DAMVIQNPRYQVTQFGKPVTLSCSQTLNHNVMYWYQQKSSQAPKLLFHYYDKDFNNEADTPDNFQSRRPNTSFCFLDIRSPGLGDTAMYLCATSRLAGAYNEKLFFGSGTQLSVL.